These 27 T cell receptor beta chains were sequenced from one sample in a study of radiation and T cells in renal cell carcinoma. Measured with immunoSEQ multiplex PCR; TCRdb has only the in-frame clones, and not every one. The table records roughly 130,000 clones, over 75% of them present only once. Time point of the sample: baseline pretreatment blood. Indicated treatment: 15 Gy SBRT to primary tumor, nephrectomy 4 weeks later. The sample was blood, taken from a patient whose treatment included radiotherapy and nephrectomy. Receptor source: a woman aged 45-65 years with renal cell carcinoma.

The V gene is TRBV5-1, the J gene TRBJ2-5; the D is unclear. Germline values: CDR1 SGHRS, CDR2 YFSETQ. V lost 0 bases to trimming and J lost 3 bases, with 15 bases between them. The CDR3 is made up of 16 amino acids. The CDR3 DNA reads TGCGCCAGCAGCTTGGGGGCCATCCCTAGGGAAGAGACCCAGTACTTC. Protein product: CASSLGAIPREETQYF.

CDR3: CASSLGGSYNSPLHF. Here the CDR3 DNA reads TGTGCCAGCAGCTTGGGGGGTTCCTATAATTCACCCCTCCACTTT. The rearrangement joins TRBV5-5 to TRBJ1-6; D is unresolved. This CDR3 is built from 15 residues. Trimming took 0 bases from V and 1 from J, leaving 5 bases between them. Germline V gene sequence: CDR1 SGHKS, CDR2 YYEKEE (reference sequence). The whole variable domain, filled in from reference TRBV5-5 and TRBJ1-6, reads DAGVTQSPTHLIKTRGQQVTLRCSPISGHKSVSWYQQVLGQGPQFIFQYYEKEERGRGNFPDRFSARQFPNYSSELNVNALLLGDSALYLCASSLGGSYNSPLHFGNGTRLTVT.

The chain employs TRBV29-1 and TRBJ1-1, with 11 bases fitting TRBD1. CDR1 is SQVTM and CDR2 is ANQGSEA in the germline V gene. This CDR3 contains 13 residues. The junction had 6 bases not matched to a gene; V was cut back by 7 bases and J by 5 bases. This CDR3 reads CSALRDRGTEAFF. The CDR3 coding sequence is TGCAGCGCCCTCCGGGACAGGGGGACTGAAGCTTTCTTT.

V is TRBV18 and J is TRBJ2-5, with D uncertain. CDR1 is KGHSH, CDR2 LQKENI, per germline. Trimming took off 2 bases at V and 5 bases at J, with 9 bases between the two ends. The CDR3 runs to 13 residues. The chain's CDR3 is CASSPALQETQYF. In nucleotides, the CDR3 is TGTGCCAGCTCACCAGCGCTCCAGGAGACCCAGTACTTC.

The chain has TRBV11-2 and TRBJ2-7; the D gene is possibly TRBD1 (6 bases). Per the germline V gene, CDR1 is SGHAT and CDR2 is FQNNGV. This CDR3 comprises 13 residues. Between the trimmed V and J ends, which lost 5 bases and 4 bases, there was a span of 12 bases. The CDR3 spells CASSPEQGYEQYF. In nucleotides, the CDR3 is TGTGCCAGCAGCCCAGAACAGGGTTACGAGCAGTACTTC.

The rearrangement uses TRBV7-2 and TRBJ1-3; D remains ambiguous. Trimming took 1 base from V and 0 from J, leaving 16 bases between them. The germline V gene has CDR1 SGHTA and CDR2 FQGNSA. The CDR3 is 18 residues long. The CDR3 DNA sequence: TGTGCCAGCAGCTTAGTCCTCTCAGATTTTAGCTCTGGAAACACCATATATTTT. It yields the protein CASSLVLSDFSSGNTIYF.

This clone was detected once. The CDR3 loop reads CASGAGVGWAFF. CDR3 in DNA: TGTGCCAGCGGGGCTGGGGTAGGGTGGGCTTTCTTT. The chain uses TRBV6-1 and TRBJ1-1, with D perhaps matching TRBD1 (5 bases). Germline lookup yields CDR1 MNHNS and CDR2 SASEGT. Between the trimmed V and J ends, which lost 8 bases and 11 bases, there was a span of 18 bases. This CDR3 contains 12 residues.

The rearrangement links TRBV5-6 to TRBJ2-3; 7 bases match TRBD2. The CDR3 runs 16 residues. From germline, CDR1 is SGHDT and CDR2 YYEEEE. With V trimmed by 0 bases and J by 0 bases, 4 bases remained unmatched. CDR3 nucleotides: TGTGCCAGCAGCTTGGGGGCTAGCGGTAGCACAGATACGCAGTATTTT. Protein: CASSLGASGSTDTQYF.

Regarding this clone: The junction differs from germline at one of its ends, possibly a read error. The gene calls are TRBV6-5 and TRBJ2-5; D remains unclear. The J call could be wrong; TRBJ2-7 is a better fit for the DNA end. The CDR3 has 15 amino acids. The V gene's germline CDR1 is MNHEY and CDR2 SVGAGI. Here the CDR3 DNA reads TGTGCCAGCAGTTACGCCGGGTCGACCTCCCACGAGCAGTACTTC. Translation gives CASSYAGSTSHEQYF.

The chain couples TRBV6-1 to TRBJ1-5; no definite D call. V gave up 11 bases and J gave up 3 bases, with 20 bases separating them. The CDR3 consists of 15 residues. Per germline, CDR1 MNHNS and CDR2 SASEGT. The CDR3 protein is CASDSPYRDNQPQHF. CDR3 DNA: TGTGCCTCTGATAGCCCGTACAGAGACAATCAGCCCCAGCATTTT.

V is TRBV7-8 and J is TRBJ1-6; TRBD1 matches 10 bases. Per germline, CDR1 SGHVS and CDR2 FQNEAQ. The CDR3 extends over 15 amino acids. The J segment lost 10 bases and the V segment lost 5 bases, leaving 8 bases of the junction unmatched. The CDR3 nucleotides are TGTGCCAGCAGCAGGGACAGGGGATTGGGGTCACCCCTCCACTTT. As protein: CASSRDRGLGSPLHF. The variable domain in full, completed from reference TRBV7-8 and TRBJ1-6, reads GAGVSQSPRYKVAKRGQDVALRCDPISGHVSLFWYQQALGQGPEFLTYFQNEAQLDKSGLPSDRFFAERPEGSVSTLKIQRTQQEDSAVYLCASSRDRGLGSPLHFGNGTRLTVT.

This clone has just one count. V usage is TRBV5-4 and J usage is TRBJ2-7; TRBD1 matches at 9 bases. Germline V gene data show CDR1 as SGHNT and CDR2 as YYREEE (reference sequence). This CDR3 comprises 16 residues. V was pared by 3 bases and J by 0 bases, with 7 bases of the junction left unmatched. The CDR3, as DNA: TGTGCCAGCAGCTCTCGACAGGGGGATCTCTCCTACGAGCAGTACTTC. Its protein is CASSSRQGDLSYEQYF.

This rearrangement joins TRBV5-4 to TRBJ2-1, with 8 bases matching TRBD2. The V gene's germline CDR1 is SGHNT and CDR2 YYREEE (reference sequence). Germline trimming cut 2 bases from V and 3 bases from J; bases unmatched to any gene: 7. This CDR3 contains 16 residues. For the CDR3, the DNA is TGTGCCAGCAGCTTCGGGGGGGCCGGGATCTACAATGAGCAGTTCTTC. Translating it yields CASSFGGAGIYNEQFF. Variable domain in full (rest from reference TRBV5-4 and TRBJ2-1): ETGVTQSPTHLIKTRGQQVTLRCSSQSGHNTVSWYQQALGQGPQFIFQYYREEENGRGNFPPRFSGLQFPNYSSELNVNALELDDSALYLCASSFGGAGIYNEQFFGPGTRLTVL.

J is TRBJ2-3 and V is TRBV5-4, with D possibly matching TRBD2 (7 bases). CDR3 length: 17 amino acids. Germline loops: CDR1 SGHNT, CDR2 YYREEE (reference sequence). Trimming pared 4 bases from V and 6 bases from J, leaving 24 bases between. The CDR3 DNA follows: TGTGCCAGCAGCCTGGGGGGGGCGGGCCTACCGACGGATACGCAGTATTTT. The encoded protein is CASSLGGAGLPTDTQYF.

This clone was recorded a few times. The gene calls are TRBV7-9 and TRBJ2-6, with D perhaps being TRBD1 or TRBD2 (6 bases each). Germline V gives CDR1 SEHNR, CDR2 FQNEAQ (reference sequence). Trimming stripped 3 bases from V and 4 bases from J, with 19 bases between. CDR3 size: 18 residues. This CDR3 is CASSLEGDTGYGANVLTF. Here the CDR3 DNA reads TGTGCCAGCAGCTTGGAGGGGGATACAGGGTACGGGGCCAACGTCCTGACTTTC.

This clone was recorded once. The chain uses TRBV19 and TRBJ1-2; the D is unclear. Germline V lookup: CDR1 LNHDA, CDR2 SQIVND (reference sequence). V was trimmed by 1 base and J by 4 bases, leaving 13 bases between them. The CDR3 covers 15 residues. The CDR3 reads CASSIGSRWSYGYTF. Here the CDR3 DNA reads TGTGCCAGTAGTATAGGTTCCCGTTGGAGCTATGGCTACACCTTC.

Comment on this clone: The junction and the germline gene differ at one end; a read error may be behind it. The rearrangement links TRBV11-2 to TRBJ1-6, with 8 positions matching TRBD1. In germline, CDR1 is SGHAT, CDR2 FQNNGV. This CDR3 contains 15 residues. The CDR3 DNA follows: TGTGCCAGCAGCCCGAACCGGGACAGGCAAAATTCGAAGAGCTTT. It codes for CASSPNRDRQNSKSF.

The chain combines TRBV30 with TRBJ2-1; the match to TRBD2 covers 8 bases. The CDR3 covers 16 residues. V was clipped by 2 bases and J by 5 bases; unmatched bases: 11. Germline V gives CDR1 GTSNPN, CDR2 SVGIG (reference sequence). The CDR3 region is CAWSPSSGGGNNEQFF. The CDR3 region has the DNA TGTGCCTGGAGTCCCTCTAGCGGCGGGGGGAACAATGAGCAGTTCTTC.

The chain links TRBV11-3 to TRBJ2-5, with TRBD2 matching over 7 bases. Trimming took 5 bases from V and 5 from J; bases not matched to a gene: 5. CDR3 size: 13 residues. The germline V gene encodes CDR1 SGHNT and CDR2 YENEEA. This CDR3 is CASSLQGGETQYF. CDR3 nucleotide sequence: TGTGCCAGCAGCCTCCAGGGAGGGGAGACCCAGTACTTC.

This rearrangement joins TRBV29-1 to TRBJ1-3; D may be TRBD1 (6 bases). The CDR3 covers 13 residues. Trimming shortened V by 7 bases and J by 0 bases, and 10 bases separated the two germline ends. The germline V gene has CDR1 SQVTM and CDR2 ANQGSEA. The CDR3 coding sequence is TGCAGCGCCGGACAGAGCTCTGGAAACACCATATATTTT. Its protein product is CSAGQSSGNTIYF.

The chain recombines TRBV18 with TRBJ2-3, with TRBD2 as a possible D gene (5 bases). The CDR3 contains 13 residues. The V gene's germline CDR1 is KGHSH and CDR2 LQKENI. The V gene lost 7 bases and the J gene lost 4 bases, with 12 bases spanning the gap. CDR3 region: CASFTREPDTQYF. The CDR3 DNA reads as TGTGCCAGCTTCACAAGGGAGCCAGATACGCAGTATTTT.

V gene TRBV6-5 combines with J gene TRBJ1-2, with a weak D call TRBD1 (6 bases). The CDR3 is 14 residues long. The germline CDR1 and CDR2 sequences are MNHEY and SVGAGI. The V end was cut by 3 bases, the J end by 3 bases, with 11 bases between. In DNA, the CDR3 is TGTGCCAGCAGTTATGGGCAGGGGTACTATGGCTACACCTTC. It is translated as CASSYGQGYYGYTF.

The rearrangement links TRBV7-3 to TRBJ2-1; D not resolved. The CDR3 has 12 residues. Per germline, CDR1 SGHTA and CDR2 FQGTGA. Trimming shortened V by 4 bases and J by 8 bases, and 9 bases separated the two germline ends. CDR3 nucleotide sequence: TGTGCCAGCAGCTCAGGAGTGGATGAGCAGTTCTTC. This codes for CASSSGVDEQFF.

The chain is built from TRBV6-5 and TRBJ1-5, with D unresolved. From germline, CDR1 is MNHEY and CDR2 SVGAGI. V lost 6 bases to trimming and J lost 0 bases, with 12 bases between them. This CDR3 region has 15 residues. This CDR3 reads CASSLSSYSNQPQHF. As DNA, the CDR3 is TGTGCCAGCAGCCTAAGCAGCTATAGCAATCAGCCCCAGCATTTT.

This clone was found a few times. This chain connects TRBV11-3 to TRBJ1-1, with D uncertain. The V gene lost 4 bases and the J gene lost 1 base, with 7 bases spanning the gap. CDR1 is SGHNT, CDR2 YENEEA, per germline. The CDR3 contains 13 residues. In nucleotides, the CDR3 is TGTGCCAGCAGCTCCTCTGGGAACACTGAAGCTTTCTTT. It translates to CASSSSGNTEAFF.

This clone has only a few counts. The genes are TRBV30 and TRBJ2-2; D possibly corresponds to TRBD2 (5 bases). Germline V lookup: CDR1 GTSNPN, CDR2 SVGIG (reference sequence). The CDR3 spans 14 residues. Trimming removed 1 base from V and 1 base from J, with 7 bases in between. This CDR3 reads CAWSGAGNTGELFF. CDR3 sequence (DNA): TGTGCCTGGAGTGGGGCGGGGAACACCGGGGAGCTGTTTTTT.

The chain joins TRBV4-2 to TRBJ1-1, with 7 bases aligning to TRBD1. Germline V gene lookup returns CDR1 LGHNA and CDR2 YNFKEQ. This CDR3 is built from 16 residues. V gave up 2 bases and J gave up 4 bases; unmatched junction bases: 10. The CDR3 loop reads CASSQPNRGGGTEAFF. CDR3 nucleotide sequence: TGTGCCAGCAGCCAACCCAATAGAGGGGGCGGCACTGAAGCTTTCTTT.